Each of the 27 T cell receptor beta chains below was sequenced from the same sample in a study of cytomegalovirus exposure and HLA in healthy donors. Assay used: immunoSEQ multiplex PCR; TCRdb lists only in-frame clones, some missing. Of fewer than 200,000 clones in the sample, 80% to 90% were seen once. The material sequenced was PBMCs. The origin of the receptors is a woman aged 25-40 years in good health and CMV-seronegative.

The chain has TRBV5-4 and TRBJ2-7; a weak D match, TRBD2 (6 bases). Germline V gives CDR1 SGHNT, CDR2 YYREEE (reference sequence). This CDR3 comprises 11 residues. The V and J ends lost 2 bases and 7 bases respectively, with 7 bases between them. CDR3: CASSFGGEQYF. CDR3 bases: TGTGCCAGCAGCTTCGGAGGGGAGCAGTACTTC.

The chain links TRBV9 to TRBJ2-3; 15 nucleotides align to TRBD2. Germline values: CDR1 SGDLS, CDR2 YYNGEE. After removal of 3 bases from V and 6 bases from J, the junction contained 11 bases not matched to a gene. This CDR3 is built from 18 residues. The CDR3, as DNA: TGTGCCAGCAGCGGACCGAATGGGGGACTAGCGGGAGGTGATACGCAGTATTTT. Protein: CASSGPNGGLAGGDTQYF. Together with reference TRBV9 and TRBJ2-3, the CDR3 gives the full variable domain: DSGVTQTPKHLITATGQRVTLRCSPRSGDLSVYWYQQSLDQGLQFLIQYYNGEERAKGNILERFSAQQFPDLHSELNLSSLELGDSALYFCASSGPNGGLAGGDTQYFGPGTRLTVL.

This sequence joins TRBV9 and TRBJ2-5; possibly TRBD1 for D (7 bases). Germline CDR1 reads SGDLS; CDR2 reads YYNGEE. The CDR3 totals 14 residues. The V and J ends lost 3 bases and 5 bases respectively, with 14 bases between them. The CDR3 spells CASSASQGRETQYF. The CDR3 DNA sequence: TGTGCCAGCAGCGCCTCACAGGGGAGGGAGACCCAGTACTTC.

The chain combines TRBV6-1 with TRBJ1-5, with D unresolved. The CDR3 is 12 amino acids. Trimming removed 8 bases from V and 2 bases from J, with 7 bases in between. Germline lookup yields CDR1 MNHNS and CDR2 SASEGT. As DNA, the CDR3 is TGTGCCAGCTTGTCGGGCAATCAGCCCCAGCATTTT. Translated, it gives CASLSGNQPQHF.

The chain has TRBV5-6 and TRBJ1-2, with TRBD1 identical over 10 bases. Germline CDR1 is SGHDT and CDR2 is YYEEEE. The CDR3 covers 18 residues. The trim removed 1 base at V and 4 bases at J, leaving 13 bases unmatched. CDR3 bases: TGTGCCAGCAGCTTGCGACTCGCCGGGACAGGGGTCGCCTATGGCTACACCTTC. Encoded protein: CASSLRLAGTGVAYGYTF.

V usage is TRBV6-1 and J usage is TRBJ2-5; maybe TRBD1 (6 bases). The CDR3 contains 16 residues. Germline assignment: CDR1 MNHNS and CDR2 SASEGT. V lost 0 bases and J 2 bases, leaving 13 bases between the germline ends. The CDR3, as DNA: TGTGCCAGCAGTGAAGCGCTTGGCAGGGGACAAGAGACCCAGTACTTC. Protein: CASSEALGRGQETQYF.

The chain links TRBV19 to TRBJ1-2; a weak D match, TRBD1 (6 bases). This CDR3 has 14 amino acids. Per germline, CDR1 LNHDA and CDR2 SQIVND (reference sequence). Trimming pared 7 bases from V and 4 bases from J, leaving 16 bases between. The CDR3 DNA follows: TGTGCCAGTACCTCGGACAGCTTCGGCTATGGCTACACCTTC. It specifies CASTSDSFGYGYTF.

This clone was counted between two and nine times. V gene TRBV29-1 combines with J gene TRBJ1-5; a weak D match, TRBD1 (5 bases). CDR1 and CDR2 (germline): SQVTM, ANQGSEA. V was pared by 4 bases and J by 1 base, with 14 bases between. The CDR3 is 15 amino acids. As DNA, the CDR3 is TGCAGCGTTGCGGTGGGGACGGGGAGCAATCAGCCCCAGCATTTT. Encoded protein: CSVAVGTGSNQPQHF.

This clone was counted a few times. V and J are TRBV7-9 and TRBJ2-5; TRBD1 aligns across 8 bases. Per the germline V gene, CDR1 is SEHNR and CDR2 is FQNEAQ (reference sequence). CDR3 length: 14 residues. V dropped 5 bases and J dropped 6; count of bases not matched to a gene: 8. For the CDR3, the DNA is TGTGCCAGCAGCACCGGACAGGGTCGGCAGACCCAGTACTTC. Its translation is CASSTGQGRQTQYF.

This chain connects TRBV30 to TRBJ1-3; D call uncertain. V lost 3 bases to trimming and J lost 4 bases, with 7 bases between them. The CDR3 consists of 12 residues. The V gene's germline CDR1 is GTSNPN and CDR2 SVGIG (reference sequence). CDR3 sequence: CAWSLTGNTIYF. The CDR3 nucleotides are TGTGCCTGGAGCCTGACAGGAAACACCATATATTTT.

This clone was counted once. This chain connects TRBV5-4 to TRBJ1-1; a weak D match, TRBD1 (5 bases). The CDR3 has 13 amino acids. The germline gives CDR1 SGHNT, CDR2 YYREEE (reference sequence). With 0 bases removed from V and 7 bases from J, the gap between germline ends came to 10 bases. The CDR3: CASSLGGNIEAFF. In DNA, the CDR3 is TGTGCCAGCAGCTTGGGGGGCAATATTGAAGCTTTCTTT.

This clone was observed a few times. The chain links TRBV5-1 to TRBJ1-6, with D unclear. Per the germline V gene, CDR1 is SGHRS and CDR2 is YFSETQ. This CDR3 has 16 amino acids. V was cut by 2 bases and J by 5 bases, with 14 bases left in between. The CDR3 spells CASSLSGSGNNSPLHF. The CDR3 DNA reads as TGCGCCAGCAGCTTATCCGGCAGTGGAAATAATTCACCCCTCCACTTT.

The V call is TRBV28, the J call TRBJ1-2; the D is unclear. Deletions cut 8 bases from V and 4 bases from J, with 14 bases between. In germline, CDR1 is MDHEN, CDR2 SYDVKM. The CDR3 is 13 residues long. The CDR3 spells CASENTSSYGYTF. Written as DNA, the CDR3 is TGTGCCAGCGAAAACACCTCTAGCTATGGCTACACCTTC.

The gene calls are TRBV7-9 and TRBJ2-7, with D hard to call. V gave up 2 bases and J gave up 2 bases, with 16 bases separating them. CDR1 and CDR2 (germline): SEHNR, FQNEAQ (reference sequence). The CDR3 sequence is 16 residues long. CDR3 bases: TGTGCCAGCAGCTTATCACCCCAGCTAAGGGCCTACGAGCAGTACTTC. Its translation is CASSLSPQLRAYEQYF.

The chain joins TRBV28 to TRBJ2-1; 10 bases align to TRBD1. V gave up 10 bases and J gave up 5 bases; unmatched junction bases: 20. The CDR3 spans 18 residues. Germline assignment: CDR1 MDHEN and CDR2 SYDVKM. The CDR3 sequence is CATTPGQGRLAPNNEQFF. CDR3 sequence (DNA): TGTGCCACCACCCCGGGACAGGGGCGACTAGCGCCCAACAATGAGCAGTTCTTC.

This sequence joins TRBV19 and TRBJ2-7; weak D call: TRBD1 (6 bases). Per germline, CDR1 LNHDA and CDR2 SQIVND (reference sequence). The CDR3 has 12 residues. The V end was cut by 5 bases, the J end by 6 bases, with 11 bases between. The CDR3 DNA is TGTGCCAGTAGTGTGTTAGGGGGCGAGCAGTACTTC. It yields the protein CASSVLGGEQYF.

The V call is TRBV29-1, the J call TRBJ2-5, with 8 positions matching TRBD1. Germline-derived CDR1 and CDR2 are SQVTM and ANQGSEA. The length of the CDR3 is 13 residues. After removal of 7 bases from V and 5 bases from J, the junction contained 9 bases not matched to a gene. The CDR3 sequence is CSGYQGARETQYF. The CDR3 nucleotides read TGCAGCGGCTACCAGGGGGCTAGGGAGACCCAGTACTTC.

CDR3 amino acids: CASGQGNQPQHF. Written as DNA, the CDR3 is TGTGCCAGCGGACAGGGTAATCAGCCCCAGCATTTT. V gene TRBV2 combines with J gene TRBJ1-5; 8 nucleotides match TRBD1. The CDR3 totals 12 residues. Per germline, CDR1 SNHLY and CDR2 FYNNEI. After removal of 8 bases from V and 4 bases from J, the junction contained 1 base not matched to a gene. Drawing the rest from reference TRBV2 and TRBJ1-5, the complete variable domain is EPEVTQTPSHQVTQMGQEVILRCVPISNHLYFYWYRQILGQKVEFLVSFYNNEISEKSEIFDDQFSVERPDGSNFTLKIRSTKLEDSAMYFCASGQGNQPQHFGDGTRLSIL.

This rearrangement joins TRBV7-3 to TRBJ1-3, with unresolved D. The CDR3 has 14 amino acids. The V end lost 1 base, the J end lost 8 bases, and 12 bases lay between the germline ends. Germline CDR1 is SGHTA and CDR2 is FQGTGA. Written as DNA, the CDR3 is TGTGCCAGCAGCTTAAACCCTCTTTCGGACACCATATATTTT. It specifies CASSLNPLSDTIYF.

This rearrangement joins TRBV27 to TRBJ2-7; no reliable D call. V lost 0 bases to trimming and J lost 0 bases, with 6 bases between them. This CDR3 is 14 amino acids long. Per the germline V gene, CDR1 is MNHEY and CDR2 is SMNVEV (reference sequence). Here the CDR3 reads CASSLSPLSYEQYF. In nucleotides, the CDR3 is TGTGCCAGCAGTTTATCGCCGCTCTCCTACGAGCAGTACTTC.

The J gene is TRBJ1-2, the V gene TRBV28; D remains ambiguous. There are 12 residues in the CDR3. The ends were cut back, 5 bases at V and 4 bases at J, with 8 bases in the middle. Germline CDR1 reads MDHEN; CDR2 reads SYDVKM. CDR3 in DNA: TGTGCCAGCAGTCAACAGAGCTATGGCTACACCTTC. This codes for CASSQQSYGYTF.

This sequence joins TRBV30 and TRBJ1-1, with 8 bases matching TRBD1. Germline CDR1 and CDR2: GTSNPN and SVGIG (reference sequence). This CDR3 contains 13 residues. The CDR3 protein is CAGQGPRGTEAFF. The CDR3, as DNA: TGTGCTGGACAGGGACCTCGGGGCACTGAAGCTTTCTTT.

A single count supports this clone. The genes are TRBV5-1 and TRBJ1-2; D not certain. From germline, CDR1 is SGHRS and CDR2 YFSETQ. The CDR3 spans 14 residues. The V end was cut by 4 bases, the J end by 4 bases, with 14 bases between. The CDR3 here is CASSTLDEGYGYTF. The CDR3 region has the DNA TGCGCCAGCAGCACGCTGGACGAGGGCTATGGCTACACCTTC. The full variable domain, in which reference TRBV5-1 and TRBJ1-2 provide the parts outside the CDR3, is KAGVTQTPRYLIKTRGQQVTLSCSPISGHRSVSWYQQTPGQGLQFLFEYFSETQRNKGNFPGRFSGRQFSNSRSEMNVSTLELGDSALYLCASSTLDEGYGYTFGSGTRLTVV.

V and J are TRBV30 and TRBJ1-2, with D unresolved. CDR1 and CDR2 (germline): GTSNPN, SVGIG (reference sequence). V lost 7 bases and J lost 8, with 17 bases in between. The CDR3 totals 12 residues. Here the CDR3 reads CALQSGPAGYTF. The CDR3 coding sequence is TGTGCCTTGCAAAGTGGACCGGCCGGCTACACCTTC.

This chain uses TRBV20-1 with TRBJ2-7, with D hard to call. The CDR3 is 11 amino acids. Germline CDR1 reads DFQATT; CDR2 reads SNEGSKA (reference sequence). Trimming pared 5 bases from V and 7 bases from J, leaving 12 bases between. CDR3 nucleotides: TGCAGTGCTCAGAATGGGATGGAGCAGTACTTC. Translating it yields CSAQNGMEQYF.

J is TRBJ2-2 and V is TRBV27; D is uncertain. The CDR3 spans 15 residues. Germline CDR1 reads MNHEY; CDR2 reads SMNVEV (reference sequence). Trimming left V 8 bases short and J 4 bases short, with 17 bases between. CDR3 nucleotide sequence: TGTGCCAGCCGCAGAAGCAGCGATCCCACCGGGGAGCTGTTTTTT. As protein: CASRRSSDPTGELFF.

This sequence joins TRBV4-1 and TRBJ2-7, with D tentatively TRBD1 (6 bases). The germline CDR1 and CDR2 sequences are MGHRA and YSYEKL. V was pared by 0 bases and J by 2 bases, with 14 bases between. The CDR3 runs to 16 residues. CDR3 in DNA: TGCGCCAGCAGCCAAGATCTAGGGACAAGTACCTACGAGCAGTACTTC. Translating gives CASSQDLGTSTYEQYF.